This TCR beta chain was found in a study of Graves' ophthalmopathy and Graves' hyperthyroidism. Broader study findings: In blood, most expanded thyroid clonotypes above 0.001 frequency were also detected.

The sequenced template was RNA, covering the TCR beta CDR3 region. Amplification began with first-round RT-PCR using HTBI primers, then second-round multiplex PCR was performed. Each CDR3 protein gets one entry after TCRdb re-called the multiplex PCR reads with MiXCR. The repertoire holds 200,000 to 250,000 distinct CDR3 sequences, with around a fifth as singletons. As for this clonotype: Its antigen remains unknown.

This TCR derives from a woman aged 50 to 65 with Graves' ophthalmopathy. The material sequenced was peripheral blood.

The chain's CDR3 is CASSTVDRDFWSQYF. The CDR3, as DNA: TGTGCCAGCAGCACGGTGGACAGGGATTTTTGGTCCCAGTACTTC. The chain couples TRBV12-3 or TRBV12-4 to TRBJ2-5; 8 bases line up with TRBD1. The CDR3 spans 15 residues. Trimming at V came to 6 bases and at J to 9 bases, leaving 15 bases not matched to a gene.